This T cell receptor (beta chain) was captured by sequencing in a study of blood T cell repertoires in COVID-19. Per the study methods: Researchers report that nucleated cell counts were estimated from reference gene primer amplification. Profiled with immunoSEQ multiplex PCR; TCRdb holds only in-frame clones, not every one. The DNA gave D and trimming, while V, J and clone size come from that table. The sample includes about 150,000 clones, around three quarters seen only once; the top ten take roughly 4.5%. This TCR derives from a man between 60 and 75 years old with acute or convalescent COVID-19. The source material was peripheral blood.

The CDR3 coding sequence is TGTGCCAGCAGCTTACGGGGGGGCAATACGCAGTATTTT. It is translated as CASSLRGGNTQYF. The genes are TRBV13 and TRBJ2-3; 8 nucleotides match TRBD2. The CDR3 consists of 13 residues. J was trimmed by 7 bases and V by 2 bases; bases with no gene match: 2. Germline CDR1 and CDR2: PRHDT and FYEKMQ (reference sequence).